This T cell receptor (beta chain) is from a study of cytomegalovirus exposure and HLA in healthy donors. With 7 bases clipped from V and 1 base from J, the junction kept 8 bases outside the gene matches. This CDR3 has 15 residues. Germline V gives CDR1 MNHEY, CDR2 SVGAGI. This clone was observed once. Antigen unknown. Study-level points and caveats: Using the classifier, cytomegalovirus status was reportedly diagnosed with high specificity and sensitivity. In the analysis, some V segments, TRBV6-2 and TRBV6-3 included, were excluded as indistinguishable.

PCR employed 60 Vbeta and 13 Jbeta primers. Assay: immunoSEQ multiplex PCR; the TCRdb copy retains only in-frame clones and omits some. This sample yields roughly 180,000 clones, of which 75% are seen a single time; about 2.7% belongs to the top ten. The receptor's source is a male donor in good health and CMV-seronegative. Sequenced sample: PBMCs. The V call is TRBV6-5, the J call TRBJ1-1; 8 nucleotides align to TRBD1. CDR3 DNA sequence: TGTGCCAGCACTCCAGGGGGCGGCAGGAACACTGAAGCTTTCTTT. The encoded protein is CASTPGGGRNTEAFF.